The 22 T cell receptor beta chains below come from one sample, sequenced in a study of blood T cell repertoires in COVID-19. The table came from immunoSEQ multiplex PCR; TCRdb's copy has only in-frame clones and leaves some out. The table includes some 46,000 clones, around 87% detected once. The sample consisted of peripheral blood. The source is a human donor in a cohort sampled during active COVID-19.

The V and J genes are TRBV28 and TRBJ2-1, with TRBD2 matching over 10 bases. The CDR3 is 16 amino acids. Germline CDR1 is MDHEN and CDR2 is SYDVKM. The ends lost 5 bases at V and 9 bases at J; junction bases unmatched: 13. This CDR3 reads CASSIVEASGSGEQFF. The CDR3 DNA is TGTGCCAGCAGTATTGTTGAGGCTAGCGGGAGCGGTGAGCAGTTCTTC.

This chain links TRBV18 with TRBJ1-6; D possibly corresponds to TRBD1 (5 bases). Germline V gives CDR1 KGHSH, CDR2 LQKENI. Trimming left V 1 base short and J 5 bases short, with 12 bases between. This CDR3 is 16 amino acids long. As DNA, the CDR3 is TGTGCCAGCTCACCACTGCCGGGGGTAGATAATTCACCCCTCCACTTT. This gives the protein CASSPLPGVDNSPLHF. The full variable domain, completed using reference TRBV18 and TRBJ1-6, is NAGVMQNPRHLVRRRGQEARLRCSPMKGHSHVYWYRQLPEEGLKFMVYLQKENIIDESGMPKERFSAEFPKEGPSILRIQQVVRGDSAAYFCASSPLPGVDNSPLHFGNGTRLTVT.

The chain couples TRBV9 to TRBJ2-5; D gene uncertain. The CDR3 spans 13 residues. Germline CDR1 is SGDLS and CDR2 is YYNGEE. Trimming removed 4 bases from V and 0 bases from J, with 7 bases in between. CDR3 DNA: TGTGCCAGCAGCAATACAGACCAAGAGACCCAGTACTTC. It specifies CASSNTDQETQYF.

This clone was detected only a few times. As DNA, the CDR3 is TGCGCCAGCAGCTTGGAACCGGGGGCTGGGGCCAACGTCCTGACTTTC. As protein: CASSLEPGAGANVLTF. The rearrangement joins TRBV5-1 to TRBJ2-6; D might be TRBD2 (6 bases). The CDR3 runs to 16 residues. V was shortened by 0 bases and J by 2 bases, with 9 bases between the two germline ends. The germline V gene has CDR1 SGHRS and CDR2 YFSETQ.

V is TRBV19 and J is TRBJ2-3, with TRBD2 identical over 8 bases. Germline V gene lookup returns CDR1 LNHDA and CDR2 SQIVND (reference sequence). The CDR3 sequence is 16 residues long. Trimming took 2 bases from V and 4 from J; bases not matched to a gene: 8. The CDR3 region has the DNA TGTGCCAGTAGTATACAAGCGGGAGTATCTCCAGATACGCAGTATTTT. Its translation is CASSIQAGVSPDTQYF.

V is TRBV19 and J is TRBJ2-1; D is undetermined. Trimming shortened V by 0 bases and J by 15 bases, and 15 bases separated the two germline ends. CDR3 size: 13 residues. Germline V gene data show CDR1 as LNHDA and CDR2 as SQIVND (reference sequence). This chain's CDR3 is CASSIDLSARLFF. The CDR3, as DNA: TGTGCCAGTAGTATAGATCTGAGTGCTAGATTGTTCTTC. Filled out from reference TRBV19 and TRBJ2-1, the complete variable domain reads DGGITQSPKYLFRKEGQNVTLSCEQNLNHDAMYWYRQDPGQGLRLIYYSQIVNDFQKGDIAEGYSVSREKKESFPLTVTSAQKNPTAFYLCASSIDLSARLFFGPGTRLTVL.

V gene TRBV28 combines with J gene TRBJ2-6; 11 bases are a match to TRBD1. The CDR3 loop spans 19 amino acids. CDR1 and CDR2 (germline): MDHEN, SYDVKM. With V trimmed by 5 bases and J by 4 bases, 13 bases remained unmatched. The CDR3 sequence is CASSPGQGAISGGANVLTF. CDR3 nucleotides: TGTGCCAGCAGTCCAGGACAGGGGGCTATATCGGGGGGGGCCAACGTCCTGACTTTC.

The chain recombines TRBV7-3 with TRBJ2-3; possibly TRBD2 for D (6 bases). CDR3 size: 15 residues. V lost 5 bases, J lost 0 bases, and 12 bases lay in between. Germline V CDR1 and CDR2: SGHTA, FQGTGA. CDR3 in amino acids: CASSPMGTSTDTQYF. CDR3 sequence (DNA): TGTGCCAGCAGCCCTATGGGGACTAGCACAGATACGCAGTATTTT.

This sequence joins TRBV18 and TRBJ1-3; D is perhaps TRBD1 (5 bases). The V end lost 2 bases, the J end lost 3 bases, and 8 bases lay between the germline ends. The CDR3 extends over 14 amino acids. Germline loops: CDR1 KGHSH, CDR2 LQKENI. The CDR3 nucleotides are TGTGCCAGCTCACCAGGGGCAGATGGAAACACCATATATTTT. The encoded protein is CASSPGADGNTIYF.

The chain is built from TRBV29-1 and TRBJ2-7; TRBD2 aligns across 8 bases. Germline CDR1 SQVTM, CDR2 ANQGSEA. This CDR3 region has 12 residues. The V and J ends lost 4 bases and 4 bases, in that order; junction bases with no gene match: 3. The CDR3 bases are TGCAGCGTTGCGAGCGGGAGTTACGAGCAGTACTTC. Translating gives CSVASGSYEQYF.

The rearrangement links TRBV11-2 to TRBJ2-2; possible D gene TRBD1, 6 bases. From germline, CDR1 is SGHAT and CDR2 FQNNGV. CDR3 length: 15 amino acids. V gave up 0 bases and J gave up 5 bases, with 10 bases separating them. In DNA form, the CDR3 reads TGTGCCAGCAGCTTAGAGGGGGCAAGGACCGGGGAGCTGTTTTTT. As protein: CASSLEGARTGELFF.

The CDR3 spells CASSSLIRLAGEYEQFF. CDR3 DNA: TGTGCCAGCAGCTCCCTTATTAGGCTAGCGGGAGAATATGAGCAGTTCTTC. This chain links TRBV5-6 with TRBJ2-1; TRBD2 aligns across 10 bases. The CDR3 contains 17 residues. CDR1 is SGHDT and CDR2 is YYEEEE in the germline V gene. V lost 3 bases and J lost 8; bases outside the gene matches: 14. The full variable domain, its missing parts supplied by reference TRBV5-6 and TRBJ2-1, is DAGVTQSPTHLIKTRGQQVTLRCSPKSGHDTVSWYQQALGQGPQFIFQYYEEEERQRGNFPDRFSGHQFPNYSSELNVNALLLGDSALYLCASSSLIRLAGEYEQFFGPGTRLTVL.

The chain is built from TRBV4-3 and TRBJ1-1; TRBD1 agrees at 9 bases. Trimming cost V 2 bases and J 4 bases; bases outside gene matches: 5. Germline V gene lookup returns CDR1 LGHNA and CDR2 YSLEER. The CDR3 covers 15 residues. CDR3 in DNA: TGCGCCAGCAGCCAATACGGGACAGGGTCCACTGAAGCTTTCTTT. Encoded protein: CASSQYGTGSTEAFF.

This rearrangement joins TRBV7-2 to TRBJ1-2; TRBD1 aligns across 7 bases. The J segment lost 7 bases and the V segment lost 3 bases, leaving 8 bases of the junction unmatched. CDR3 length: 14 residues. Per the germline V gene, CDR1 is SGHTA and CDR2 is FQGNSA. CDR3 in amino acids: CASSLSRGARGYTF. In DNA, the CDR3 is TGTGCCAGCAGCTTGTCCAGGGGGGCACGTGGCTACACCTTC.

This sequence joins TRBV28 and TRBJ1-6; 7 bases align to TRBD1. Trimming took 3 bases from V and 10 from J; bases not matched to a gene: 3. CDR1 and CDR2 from the germline V gene are MDHEN and SYDVKM. There are 13 residues in the CDR3. The CDR3 protein is CASSFDRVSPLHF. CDR3 nucleotides: TGTGCCAGCAGTTTCGACAGGGTCTCACCCCTCCACTTT.

J is TRBJ1-6 and V is TRBV11-1; 7 bases map to TRBD1. The CDR3 has 14 amino acids. Germline CDR1 reads SGHAT; CDR2 reads FQDESV (reference sequence). The junction had 7 bases not matched to a gene; V was cut back by 4 bases and J by 10 bases. CDR3 nucleotide sequence: TGTGCCAGCAGCTCACAGGGGTCGGGCTCACCCCTCCACTTT. Its translation: CASSSQGSGSPLHF.

The V call is TRBV30, the J call TRBJ1-5; no definite D call. This CDR3 contains 15 residues. The germline V gene has CDR1 GTSNPN and CDR2 SVGIG (reference sequence). V lost 0 bases and J lost 1, with 10 bases in between. The CDR3 DNA reads as TGTGCCTGGAGTGTTCGGAGGGTAAGCAATCAGCCCCAGCATTTT. Protein: CAWSVRRVSNQPQHF.

In nucleotides, the CDR3 is TGTGCCAGTAGTACTAGGGACAGGGGGCTCGATACGCAGTATTTT. Protein product: CASSTRDRGLDTQYF. The rearrangement uses TRBV19 and TRBJ2-3; TRBD1 matches at 12 bases. The CDR3 is 15 residues long. CDR1 and CDR2 from the germline V gene are LNHDA and SQIVND (reference sequence). Losses at the gene ends were 4 bases for V and 6 bases for J; bases not matched to a gene: 5.

The chain carries TRBV27 and TRBJ2-1; 7 bases are a match to TRBD2. Germline V CDR1 and CDR2: MNHEY, SMNVEV (reference sequence). Unmatched junction bases numbered 8, after V lost 3 bases and J lost 12 bases. The CDR3 runs 13 residues. CDR3 amino acids: CASSFSASGPQFF. The CDR3 DNA sequence: TGTGCCAGCAGTTTTTCAGCTAGCGGACCGCAGTTCTTC.

This clone appeared a single time. J is TRBJ2-7 and V is TRBV9; 9 nucleotides agree with TRBD1. Trimming removed 3 bases from V and 5 bases from J; junction bases left unmatched: 6. This CDR3 comprises 14 residues. Germline CDR1 is SGDLS and CDR2 is YYNGEE. The CDR3 sequence: CASSGGTGFNEQYF. CDR3 bases: TGTGCCAGCAGCGGTGGGACAGGGTTTAACGAGCAGTACTTC.

The chain is built from TRBV10-3 and TRBJ1-2; 7 bases are a match to TRBD1. CDR3 length: 14 amino acids. The V gene end was trimmed by 4 bases and the J gene end by 10 bases; junction bases not matched to a gene: 12. Germline V CDR1 and CDR2: ENHRY, SYGVKD. This CDR3 is CAISGTGALGFYTF. As DNA, the CDR3 is TGTGCCATCAGTGGGACAGGAGCGCTGGGCTTCTACACCTTC.

The rearrangement links TRBV6-5 to TRBJ1-4; TRBD1 matches 7 bases. Unmatched junction bases numbered 6, after V lost 8 bases and J lost 9 bases. This CDR3 region has 12 residues. Germline values: CDR1 MNHEY, CDR2 SVGAGI. CDR3 sequence: CASDRDRKKLFF. CDR3 bases: TGTGCCAGCGACCGGGACAGAAAAAAACTGTTTTTT.